These 20 T cell receptor beta chains came from one sample sequenced in a study of blood T cell repertoires in COVID-19. Profiled with immunoSEQ multiplex PCR; TCRdb holds only in-frame clones, not every one. The sample shows 200,000 to 250,000 clones, under 90% of them seen only once. Sequencing was done on a sample of peripheral blood. All receptors derive from a man older than 75 with acute or convalescent COVID-19.

The chain links TRBV2 to TRBJ2-7; 9 bases match TRBD1. The CDR3 contains 12 residues. The germline V gene has CDR1 SNHLY and CDR2 FYNNEI. V lost 6 bases and J lost 12; bases outside the gene matches: 9. CDR3 loop: CASRPGQGGSYF. The CDR3, as DNA: TGTGCCAGCAGGCCGGGACAGGGAGGTTCGTACTTC.

This sequence joins TRBV7-9 and TRBJ1-1; D might be TRBD1 (6 bases). The CDR3 covers 15 residues. V dropped 5 bases and J dropped 5 bases, with 18 bases sitting between them. Germline values: CDR1 SEHNR, CDR2 FQNEAQ (reference sequence). The CDR3 region has the DNA TGTGCCAGCAGCGTCATCACAGGGATCGGGACTGAAGCTTTCTTT. Translation: CASSVITGIGTEAFF.

The sample holds one count of this clone. The chain combines TRBV6-6 with TRBJ1-6; 7 bases are a match to TRBD1. The CDR3 runs to 16 residues. The junction had 9 bases not matched to a gene; V was cut back by 5 bases and J by 5 bases. Per germline, CDR1 MNHNY and CDR2 SVGAGI (reference sequence). The CDR3 nucleotides are TGTGCCAGCAGTCGCTCGGGACAGCGAGATAATTCACCCCTCCACTTT. Translation: CASSRSGQRDNSPLHF.

This rearrangement joins TRBV6-5 to TRBJ2-7; TRBD1 matches at 7 bases. CDR3 length: 15 residues. Germline assignment: CDR1 MNHEY and CDR2 SVGAGI. V lost 5 bases to trimming and J lost 0 bases; unmatched junction nucleotides: 7. CDR3 residues: CASSPGTASSYEQYF. The CDR3 bases are TGTGCCAGCAGTCCAGGGACAGCTAGCTCCTACGAGCAGTACTTC.

This clone was recorded a few times. V usage is TRBV7-8 and J usage is TRBJ2-1; D might be TRBD2 (6 bases). With 5 bases removed from V and 0 bases from J, the gap between germline ends came to 14 bases. Germline CDR1 and CDR2: SGHVS and FQNEAQ. This CDR3 comprises 16 residues. The chain's CDR3 is CASSPLAASSYNEQFF. For the CDR3, the DNA is TGTGCCAGCAGCCCTTTAGCGGCCAGCTCCTACAATGAGCAGTTCTTC.

This rearrangement joins TRBV6-1 to TRBJ1-5, with 7 bases lining up with TRBD1. Germline CDR1 MNHNS, CDR2 SASEGT. The CDR3 has 13 residues. J lost 11 bases, V lost 2 bases, and 6 bases had no gene match. Here the CDR3 DNA reads TGTGCCAGCAGTGAAACAGGGGTCAGGTCCCAGCATTTT. Translation gives CASSETGVRSQHF.

V and J are TRBV6-2 or TRBV6-3 and TRBJ2-7; no reliable D call. Germline CDR1 and CDR2: MNHEY and SVGEGT. The CDR3 is made up of 14 amino acids. The V gene lost 0 bases and the J gene lost 6 bases, with 12 bases spanning the gap. CDR3 protein: CASSYSTTRSEQYV. As DNA, the CDR3 is TGTGCCAGCAGTTACTCCACGACAAGGTCCGAGCAGTACGTC.

The V and J genes are TRBV3-1 (or the pseudogene TRBV3-2) and TRBJ1-2; TRBD1 matches 7 bases. The J segment lost 10 bases and the V segment lost 3 bases, leaving 8 bases of the junction unmatched. This CDR3 is 13 amino acids long. Germline CDR1 LGHDT, CDR2 YNNKEL (reference sequence). In nucleotides, the CDR3 is TGTGCCAGCAGCCACCGGACAGGCGTCCTCTACACCTTC. Translation: CASSHRTGVLYTF.

This chain connects TRBV6-6 to TRBJ1-6; the D gene is possibly TRBD1 (5 bases). The CDR3 loop spans 12 amino acids. Germline CDR1 reads MNHNY; CDR2 reads SVGAGI (reference sequence). V was cut by 6 bases and J by 7 bases, with 7 bases left in between. Written as DNA, the CDR3 is TGTGCCAGCAGCAGGGTGAATTCACCCCTCCACTTT. Translation gives CASSRVNSPLHF.

The chain couples TRBV4-1 to TRBJ2-7, with a possible D match to TRBD2 (5 bases). CDR1 and CDR2 from the germline V gene are MGHRA and YSYEKL. CDR3 size: 15 residues. The V gene lost 4 bases and the J gene lost 1 base, with 14 bases spanning the gap. For the CDR3, the DNA is TGCGCCAGCAGCCTCACAGAGGCGGGTTCCTACGAGCAGTACTTC. This sequence encodes CASSLTEAGSYEQYF.

The CDR3: CASSLPGLAGVVETQYF. The CDR3 DNA reads TGTGCCAGCAGCTTGCCGGGACTAGCGGGAGTGGTAGAGACCCAGTACTTC. The rearrangement uses TRBV5-4 and TRBJ2-5, with 14 bases that match TRBD2. V lost 1 base, J lost 4 bases, and 6 bases stayed unmatched. The CDR3 runs 17 residues. Germline-derived CDR1 and CDR2 are SGHNT and YYREEE (reference sequence).

The genes are TRBV27 and TRBJ1-4; 12 bases line up with TRBD1. V dropped 5 bases and J dropped 11; count of bases not matched to a gene: 6. Germline-derived CDR1 and CDR2 are MNHEY and SMNVEV (reference sequence). CDR3 length: 14 amino acids. CDR3 sequence (DNA): TGTGCCAGCAGTGATCCGGGACAGGGGGCTAAACTGTTTTTT. This translates into CASSDPGQGAKLFF. Based on the CDR3 plus reference TRBV27 and TRBJ1-4, the full variable domain is EAQVTQNPRYLITVTGKKLTVTCSQNMNHEYMSWYRQDPGLGLRQIYYSMNVEVTDKGDVPEGYKVSRKEKRNFPLILESPSPNQTSLYFCASSDPGQGAKLFFGSGTQLSVL.

The chain joins TRBV7-2 to TRBJ2-2, with 9 positions matching TRBD1. CDR3 length: 14 residues. J was trimmed by 7 bases and V by 5 bases; bases with no gene match: 5. Germline CDR1 reads SGHTA; CDR2 reads FQGNSA. The CDR3: CASSPRQGVGELFF. The CDR3 nucleotides read TGTGCCAGCAGCCCTCGACAGGGGGTCGGGGAGCTGTTTTTT.

J is TRBJ2-7 and V is TRBV2; 7 positions match TRBD1. This CDR3 contains 11 residues. V shed 6 bases and J 6 bases; nucleotides not matched to a gene: 2. CDR1 and CDR2 from the germline V gene are SNHLY and FYNNEI. CDR3: CASRRDSEQYF. Here the CDR3 DNA reads TGTGCCAGCAGGAGGGACAGCGAGCAGTACTTC.

The chain recombines TRBV7-2 with TRBJ2-2; 7 bases are shared with TRBD2. This CDR3 region has 17 residues. V lost 5 bases to trimming and J lost 1 base; unmatched junction nucleotides: 10. Germline values: CDR1 SGHTA, CDR2 FQGNSA. The CDR3 reads CASSAQGAGVNTGELFF. CDR3 nucleotide sequence: TGTGCCAGCAGCGCCCAAGGGGCGGGAGTGAACACCGGGGAGCTGTTTTTT. The full variable domain, its missing parts supplied by reference TRBV7-2 and TRBJ2-2, is GAGVSQSPSNKVTEKGKDVELRCDPISGHTALYWYRQSLGQGLEFLIYFQGNSAPDKSGLPSDRFSAERTGGSVSTLTIQRTQQEDSAVYLCASSAQGAGVNTGELFFGEGSRLTVL.

The chain is built from TRBV6-6 and TRBJ2-7; tentatively, D is TRBD2 (5 bases). V was shortened by 0 bases and J by 7 bases, with 13 bases between the two germline ends. In germline, CDR1 is MNHNY, CDR2 SVGAGI (reference sequence). The CDR3 spans 14 residues. DNA of the CDR3: TGTGCCAGCAGTTACTCTGGGCGGGTCACTGAGCAGTACGTC. It is translated as CASSYSGRVTEQYV.

The V gene is TRBV2, the J gene TRBJ1-6; the D is unclear. CDR3 size: 13 residues. V was shortened by 11 bases and J by 7 bases, with 15 bases between the two germline ends. The germline V gene encodes CDR1 SNHLY and CDR2 FYNNEI. CDR3 coding DNA: TGTGCCGTAAGACGCGGGGAAAATTCACCCCTCCACTTT. Translation: CAVRRGENSPLHF.

The chain recombines TRBV6-2 or TRBV6-3 with TRBJ2-5, with 8 bases lining up with TRBD1. The CDR3 loop spans 15 amino acids. V gave up 0 bases and J gave up 5 bases; unmatched junction bases: 5. CDR1 and CDR2 (germline): MNHEY, SVGEGT. DNA of the CDR3: TGTGCCAGCAGTTACTCGTCAGGGGGCCGGGAGACCCAGTACTTC. Translating it yields CASSYSSGGRETQYF.

The chain has TRBV18 and TRBJ1-3; tentatively, D is TRBD1 (6 bases). CDR3 length: 15 residues. Trimming shortened V by 3 bases and J by 0 bases, and 9 bases separated the two germline ends. Germline CDR1 is KGHSH and CDR2 is LQKENI. The CDR3 protein is CASSPGGPSGNTIYF. As DNA, the CDR3 is TGTGCCAGCTCACCCGGGGGGCCCTCTGGAAACACCATATATTTT. The full variable domain, rest sourced from reference TRBV18 and TRBJ1-3, is NAGVMQNPRHLVRRRGQEARLRCSPMKGHSHVYWYRQLPEEGLKFMVYLQKENIIDESGMPKERFSAEFPKEGPSILRIQQVVRGDSAAYFCASSPGGPSGNTIYFGEGSWLTVV.

The chain employs TRBV6-1 and TRBJ1-6, with 8 bases fitting TRBD1. V lost 4 bases, J lost 5 bases, and 7 bases stayed unmatched. Germline V lookup: CDR1 MNHNS, CDR2 SASEGT. The length of the CDR3 is 16 residues. DNA for the CDR3: TGTGCCAGCAGTGGTGGACAGGGAGTGAATAATTCACCCCTCCACTTT. Its protein is CASSGGQGVNNSPLHF.